The 31 T cell receptor beta chains listed next were all sequenced from one sample in a study of cytomegalovirus exposure and HLA in healthy donors. Both 60 Vbeta primers and 13 Jbeta primers went into the PCR. Data came from immunoSEQ multiplex PCR; TCRdb stores just in-frame clones and leaves some out. Among about 120,000 clones listed, about 78% were seen once. Sequenced: PBMCs. The source is a man aged 30-40 years in good health and CMV-seronegative.

This clone was seen a single time. The gene calls are TRBV10-3 and TRBJ2-5; the match to TRBD2 covers 10 bases. Germline CDR1 is ENHRY and CDR2 is SYGVKD. V was pared by 0 bases and J by 4 bases, with 5 bases of the junction left unmatched. The CDR3 extends over 16 amino acids. The CDR3 bases are TGTGCCATCAGTGAGTCGAAGCGGGGGGGCGCAGAGACCCAGTACTTC. Translation gives CAISESKRGGAETQYF.

The chain carries TRBV6-6 and TRBJ2-6; perhaps TRBD1 as D (6 bases). The V end was cut by 6 bases, the J end by 0 bases, with 9 bases between. This CDR3 has 15 residues. Germline V gene sequence: CDR1 MNHNY, CDR2 SVGAGI (reference sequence). This CDR3 reads CASSLRGSGANVLTF. The DNA for the CDR3 is TGTGCCAGCAGCCTCAGGGGCTCTGGGGCCAACGTCCTGACTTTC.

V gene TRBV6-6 combines with J gene TRBJ1-5, with unresolved D. The CDR3 runs to 13 residues. The V and J ends lost 6 bases and 6 bases respectively, with 12 bases between them. The V gene's germline CDR1 is MNHNY and CDR2 SVGAGI (reference sequence). CDR3 amino acids: CASSLSQVQPQHF. CDR3 bases: TGTGCCAGCAGCCTATCTCAGGTTCAGCCCCAGCATTTT.

The chain carries TRBV28 and TRBJ1-5, with a possible D match to TRBD1 (6 bases). Germline V gives CDR1 MDHEN, CDR2 SYDVKM. This CDR3 contains 15 residues. The V and J ends lost 3 bases and 2 bases respectively, with 11 bases between them. The CDR3 DNA sequence: TGTGCCAGCAGTTTTTTCAGGGGTGGCAATCAGCCCCAGCATTTT. It encodes CASSFFRGGNQPQHF.

J is TRBJ1-3 and V is TRBV14; no reliable D call. Germline-derived CDR1 and CDR2 are SGHDN and FVKESK. Trimming took 4 bases from V and 8 from J, leaving 15 bases between them. This CDR3 is 14 amino acids long. CDR3 coding DNA: TGTGCCAGCAGCCCAGGTCGGCGCACGGACACCATATATTTT. Protein product: CASSPGRRTDTIYF.

Only a few counts were recorded for this clone. The chain has TRBV4-1 and TRBJ2-3; TRBD1 is a possible D gene (6 bases). Trimming left V 4 bases short and J 5 bases short, with 13 bases between. The CDR3 contains 14 residues. Germline V lookup: CDR1 MGHRA, CDR2 YSYEKL. The CDR3 protein is CASSLNRVGDTQYF. In DNA, the CDR3 is TGCGCCAGCAGCCTTAACAGGGTAGGAGATACGCAGTATTTT.

The J gene is TRBJ1-2, the V gene TRBV4-1; D unresolved. The CDR3 totals 15 residues. Germline V CDR1 and CDR2: MGHRA, YSYEKL. V dropped 4 bases and J dropped 4 bases, with 16 bases sitting between them. The CDR3 is CASSLREGEGYGYTF. The CDR3 DNA follows: TGCGCCAGCAGCCTTCGGGAGGGTGAGGGCTATGGCTACACCTTC.

V gene TRBV30 combines with J gene TRBJ1-1; 9 nucleotides agree with TRBD1. This CDR3 has 13 residues. V gave up 3 bases and J gave up 7 bases; unmatched junction bases: 6. CDR1 and CDR2 (germline): GTSNPN, SVGIG (reference sequence). CDR3 protein: CAWRGTGWGEAFF. DNA for the CDR3: TGTGCCTGGAGGGGGACAGGGTGGGGTGAAGCTTTCTTT.

The chain couples TRBV7-9 to TRBJ1-6, with a possible D match to TRBD1 (6 bases). Germline CDR1 reads SEHNR; CDR2 reads FQNEAQ (reference sequence). Trimming took 6 bases from V and 6 from J, leaving 15 bases between them. The CDR3 is 15 amino acids. Here the CDR3 reads CASSRGQTFNSPLHF. The CDR3, as DNA: TGTGCCAGCAGTAGAGGACAGACCTTTAATTCACCCCTCCACTTT.

This chain joins TRBV11-2 and TRBJ2-5; 12 positions agree with TRBD2. The closer fit of TRBJ2-7 to the DNA end suggests the J call may be wrong. The germline CDR1 and CDR2 sequences are SGHAT and FQNNGV. This CDR3 region has 15 residues. The CDR3 DNA follows: TGTGCCAGCAGCCCCGGACTAGCGGGATCCTACGAGCAGTACTTC. It specifies CASSPGLAGSYEQYF.

This sequence joins TRBV6-5 and TRBJ1-6; D not resolved. Germline V CDR1 and CDR2: MNHEY, SVGAGI. The V end lost 7 bases, the J end lost 2 bases, and 9 bases lay between the germline ends. The CDR3 totals 14 residues. The CDR3 nucleotides are TGTGCCAGCAATGTAGTCCCCTATAATTCACCCCTCCACTTT. Protein: CASNVVPYNSPLHF.

This sequence joins TRBV2 and TRBJ2-7; 9 bases are a match to TRBD1. Germline CDR1 and CDR2: SNHLY and FYNNEI. This CDR3 region has 12 residues. The V and J ends lost 8 bases and 2 bases, in that order; junction bases with no gene match: 1. CDR3 residues: CASWDRAYEQYF. In DNA form, the CDR3 reads TGTGCCAGCTGGGACAGGGCCTACGAGCAGTACTTC. The variable domain in full, with the rest retrieved from reference TRBV2 and TRBJ2-7, is EPEVTQTPSHQVTQMGQEVILRCVPISNHLYFYWYRQILGQKVEFLVSFYNNEISEKSEIFDDQFSVERPDGSNFTLKIRSTKLEDSAMYFCASWDRAYEQYFGPGTRLTVT.

The chain is built from TRBV21-1 and TRBJ2-7; the D call TRBD1 from the table was never checked on the DNA. TRBV21-1 is listed as a pseudogene. This CDR3 contains 19 residues. This CDR3 is CASSKGGQSVPYYSYEQYF. The CDR3 DNA reads TGTGCCAGCAGCAAAGGGGGACAGTCAGTCCCATATTACTCCTACGAGCAGTACTTC.

The V gene is TRBV7-8, the J gene TRBJ2-2; 7 bases agree with TRBD1. The germline V gene has CDR1 SGHVS and CDR2 FQNEAQ. V dropped 6 bases and J dropped 3; count of bases not matched to a gene: 7. This CDR3 spans 15 amino acids. CDR3 residues: CASRRQGEDTGELFF. In DNA form, the CDR3 reads TGTGCCAGCAGGAGACAGGGTGAGGACACCGGGGAGCTGTTTTTT. The full variable domain, in which reference TRBV7-8 and TRBJ2-2 provide the parts outside the CDR3, is GAGVSQSPRYKVAKRGQDVALRCDPISGHVSLFWYQQALGQGPEFLTYFQNEAQLDKSGLPSDRFFAERPEGSVSTLKIQRTQQEDSAVYLCASRRQGEDTGELFFGEGSRLTVL.

The chain has TRBV7-9 and TRBJ2-2; 8 bases are shared with TRBD2. The CDR3 contains 18 residues. V lost 3 bases to trimming and J lost 2 bases; unmatched junction nucleotides: 11. The germline gives CDR1 SEHNR, CDR2 FQNEAQ (reference sequence). Here the CDR3 DNA reads TGTGCCAGCAGCTTGGAATCCGAAGCGGGGGTCAACACCGGGGAGCTGTTTTTT. Translation: CASSLESEAGVNTGELFF.

The gene calls are TRBV2 and TRBJ1-5; 9 nucleotides line up with TRBD1. Trimming at V came to 6 bases and at J to 2 bases, leaving 5 bases not matched to a gene. Per the germline V gene, CDR1 is SNHLY and CDR2 is FYNNEI. The CDR3 length is 15 residues. Here the CDR3 DNA reads TGTGCCAGCAGACCGGACAGGGGAGGCAATCAGCCCCAGCATTTT. This translates into CASRPDRGGNQPQHF.

This clone was seen only once. The chain employs TRBV30 and TRBJ1-2, with TRBD1 identical over 9 bases. CDR3 length equals 13 residues. The germline CDR1 and CDR2 sequences are GTSNPN and SVGIG (reference sequence). Trimming cost V 3 bases and J 2 bases; bases outside gene matches: 1. The CDR3 loop is CAWRTGGNYGYTF. CDR3 coding DNA: TGTGCCTGGAGAACAGGGGGCAACTATGGCTACACCTTC.

V gene TRBV5-1 combines with J gene TRBJ2-5; D unclear. The CDR3 has 14 residues. The germline V gene encodes CDR1 SGHRS and CDR2 YFSETQ. With 4 bases removed from V and 2 bases from J, the gap between germline ends came to 12 bases. This chain's CDR3 is CASSNAAVQETQYF. The CDR3 DNA reads TGCGCCAGCAGCAACGCCGCGGTTCAAGAGACCCAGTACTTC.

The rearrangement uses TRBV7-2 and TRBJ1-6; D remains ambiguous. V lost 3 bases to trimming and J lost 9 bases, with 9 bases between them. The CDR3 runs to 13 residues. CDR1 and CDR2 from the germline V gene are SGHTA and FQGNSA. For the CDR3, the DNA is TGTGCCAGCAGCTTTGGGTCGGGTTCACCCCTCCACTTT. Amino acid sequence: CASSFGSGSPLHF. Complete variable domain (other parts from reference TRBV7-2 and TRBJ1-6): GAGVSQSPSNKVTEKGKDVELRCDPISGHTALYWYRQSLGQGLEFLIYFQGNSAPDKSGLPSDRFSAERTGGSVSTLTIQRTQQEDSAVYLCASSFGSGSPLHFGNGTRLTVT.

This chain joins TRBV30 and TRBJ1-5; D may be TRBD1 (6 bases). V was clipped by 2 bases and J by 5 bases, with 10 bases between them. Germline assignment: CDR1 GTSNPN and CDR2 SVGIG (reference sequence). This CDR3 has 13 residues. The CDR3, as DNA: TGTGCCTGGAGTCCCAGGGGCTATCAGCCCCAGCATTTT. This sequence encodes CAWSPRGYQPQHF.

In regard to this clone: Germline is not matched at one junction end, which may reflect a read error. The chain links TRBV7-9 to TRBJ1-1; TRBD1 aligns across 7 bases. The CDR3 has 15 residues. In germline, CDR1 is SEHNR, CDR2 FQNEAQ (reference sequence). CDR3 loop: CSSSRLYRGNTEAFF. In DNA, the CDR3 is TGTTCCAGCAGCCGTCTCTACAGGGGGAACACTGAAGCTTTCTTT.

CDR3 protein: CASSRGPRPLYEQYF. CDR3 DNA sequence: TGTGCCAGCAGCAGAGGGCCCAGGCCCCTCTACGAGCAGTACTTC. V usage is TRBV5-6 and J usage is TRBJ2-7; TRBD2 is a possible D gene (5 bases). Trimming left V 4 bases short and J 3 bases short, with 17 bases between. This CDR3 contains 15 residues. Per the germline V gene, CDR1 is SGHDT and CDR2 is YYEEEE.

The rearrangement joins TRBV27 to TRBJ2-7; 10 bases match TRBD1. Germline V gene data show CDR1 as MNHEY and CDR2 as SMNVEV (reference sequence). The junction had 13 bases not matched to a gene; V was cut back by 8 bases and J by 3 bases. The CDR3 contains 16 residues. The CDR3 spells CASGLERRTGGYEQYF. DNA for the CDR3: TGTGCCAGCGGACTGGAAAGACGGACAGGGGGCTACGAGCAGTACTTC.

This clone was counted only a few times. As DNA, the CDR3 is TGTGCCAGCAGTTTATTCAGCGGGACCAACACCGGGGAGCTGTTTTTT. It yields the protein CASSLFSGTNTGELFF. The rearrangement joins TRBV28 to TRBJ2-2; TRBD2 matches 7 bases. The CDR3 is made up of 16 amino acids. Germline V gives CDR1 MDHEN, CDR2 SYDVKM. The ends lost 1 base at V and 2 bases at J; junction bases unmatched: 4.

V usage is TRBV7-2 and J usage is TRBJ2-5, with 8 bases fitting TRBD2. Losses at the gene ends were 5 bases for V and 2 bases for J; bases not matched to a gene: 13. CDR1 is SGHTA, CDR2 FQGNSA, per germline. This CDR3 is 17 amino acids long. In DNA form, the CDR3 reads TGTGCCAGCAGCCCGCTGGTTTTGGCGGGGGGACAAGAGACCCAGTACTTC. The encoded protein is CASSPLVLAGGQETQYF.

The rearrangement links TRBV2 to TRBJ2-2; 7 positions match TRBD1. CDR1 is SNHLY, CDR2 FYNNEI, per germline. The CDR3 totals 15 residues. V lost 6 bases and J lost 5; bases outside the gene matches: 9. The CDR3 nucleotides are TGTGCCAGCAGCCCCACAGGGGTCGGGACCGGGGAGCTGTTTTTT. This sequence encodes CASSPTGVGTGELFF.

The gene calls are TRBV7-8 and TRBJ2-3; 9 nucleotides agree with TRBD2. Germline-derived CDR1 and CDR2 are SGHVS and FQNEAQ. J was trimmed by 1 base and V by 8 bases; bases with no gene match: 19. The length of the CDR3 is 19 residues. CDR3 sequence reads: CASCQGGLASKARTDTQYF. The CDR3 DNA is TGTGCCAGCTGCCAGGGGGGACTAGCTAGTAAGGCTCGCACAGATACGCAGTATTTT.

This clone was recorded only once. This chain connects TRBV2 to TRBJ1-4; perhaps TRBD1 as D (5 bases). Germline CDR1 is SNHLY and CDR2 is FYNNEI. The CDR3 has 15 amino acids. V was pared by 7 bases and J by 2 bases, with 14 bases between. The CDR3 region is CASTRGTTTNEKLFF. The CDR3 DNA is TGTGCCAGCACCCGGGGGACGACGACTAATGAAAAACTGTTTTTT.

The chain uses TRBV6-1 and TRBJ2-5; TRBD1 might be the D (8 bases). There are 15 residues in the CDR3. Trimming stripped 3 bases from V and 3 bases from J, with 14 bases between. CDR1 is MNHNS, CDR2 SASEGT, per germline. CDR3 DNA: TGTGCCAGCAGTGAGCAGGGGGCGGGGGAAGAGACCCAGTACTTC. It encodes CASSEQGAGEETQYF.

This clone occurred once. The V call is TRBV11-2, the J call TRBJ2-2, with D possibly matching TRBD2 (5 bases). The CDR3 runs 15 residues. Germline CDR1 is SGHAT and CDR2 is FQNNGV. V was cut by 4 bases and J by 1 base, with 10 bases left in between. The CDR3 spells CASSSRTRNTGELFF. The CDR3 nucleotides read TGTGCCAGCAGCTCCCGAACTAGGAACACCGGGGAGCTGTTTTTT.

The CDR3 reads CASSQGTDNSPLHF. CDR3 DNA sequence: TGTGCCAGCAGCCAGGGGACAGATAATTCACCCCTCCACTTT. This sequence joins TRBV7-3 and TRBJ1-6, with 7 bases identical to TRBD1. Germline trimming cut 5 bases from V and 5 bases from J; bases unmatched to any gene: 3. Germline CDR1 reads SGHTA; CDR2 reads FQGTGA. This CDR3 contains 14 residues.